This T cell receptor (beta chain) is drawn from a study of cytomegalovirus exposure and HLA in healthy donors. The PCR contained 60 Vbeta and 13 Jbeta primers. Profiling relied on immunoSEQ multiplex PCR, and the TCRdb table lists in-frame clones only, not all of them. The table records 100,000 to 150,000 clones, around four fifths of them present only once. Germline trimming cut 8 bases from V and 0 bases from J; bases unmatched to any gene: 7. Per the germline V gene, CDR1 is GTSNPN and CDR2 is SVGIG (reference sequence). The CDR3 is made up of 14 amino acids. This clonotype was obtained from a woman aged 40 to 49 in good health and CMV-seropositive. Sequenced material: PBMCs. The V gene is TRBV30, the J gene TRBJ2-1; TRBD2 aligns across 7 bases. CDR3 sequence: CAQRAGSSYNEQFF. The CDR3, as DNA: TGTGCCCAGCGAGCGGGAAGCTCCTACAATGAGCAGTTCTTC.